The rows below give T cell receptor beta chains drawn from one sample of a study of blood T cell repertoires in COVID-19. Clones were read by immunoSEQ multiplex PCR, and TCRdb kept only the in-frame ones, dropping some. The sample contains fewer than 200,000 clones, 80% to 85% of which appear only once. The specimen was PBMCs or T cells enriched from blood (not recorded which). These receptors were collected from a woman in her twenties or thirties who had been exposed to COVID-19. Both conserved end residues are part of each CDR3. The order of the fields is J gene, clone size, V gene, D gene, CDR3 DNA, CDR3 protein. D genes are given only for firm matches. Clone size appears in some rows only: once, few, many, or a class for an expanded clone.

J gene: TRBJ2-6; clone size: NA; V gene: TRBV5-1; D gene: TRBD1; CDR3 DNA: TGCGCCAGCAGCTTGACAGGGGCCTCTGGGGCCAACGTCCTGACTTTC; CDR3 protein: CASSLTGASGANVLTF
J gene: TRBJ1-2; clone size: few; V gene: TRBV10-3; D gene: NA; CDR3 DNA: TGTGCCACCGAGACAGCCGAGTATGGCTACACCTTC; CDR3 protein: CATETAEYGYTF
J gene: TRBJ1-5; clone size: NA; V gene: TRBV2; D gene: NA; CDR3 DNA: TGTGCCAGCAGGGGCTATCCGGGCAATCAGCCCCAGCATTTT; CDR3 protein: CASRGYPGNQPQHF
J gene: TRBJ1-2; clone size: NA; V gene: TRBV27; D gene: NA; CDR3 DNA: TGTGCCAGCAGGCCTTCCGGGACTGATTATGGCTACACCTTC; CDR3 protein: CASRPSGTDYGYTF
J gene: TRBJ1-1; clone size: few; V gene: TRBV6-5; D gene: NA; CDR3 DNA: TGTGCCAGCAGTTACAAGTTAGGGGACTTGAACACTGAAGCTTTCTTT; CDR3 protein: CASSYKLGDLNTEAFF
J gene: TRBJ1-5; clone size: NA; V gene: TRBV6-5; D gene: NA; CDR3 DNA: TGTGCCAGCAGTTACGACAGAACTCAGCCCCAGCATTTT; CDR3 protein: CASSYDRTQPQHF
J gene: TRBJ2-1; clone size: NA; V gene: TRBV27; D gene: TRBD1; CDR3 DNA: TGTGCCAGCAGTTTATCCTCCGGGACAGGAGAGTTCTTC; CDR3 protein: CASSLSSGTGEFF
J gene: TRBJ1-1; clone size: NA; V gene: TRBV7-9; D gene: TRBD1; CDR3 DNA: TGTGCCAGCAGCCCTCGTCGACAGGGGGCTTTGAGCACTGAAGCTTTCTTT; CDR3 protein: CASSPRRQGALSTEAFF
J gene: TRBJ2-7; clone size: NA; V gene: TRBV5-5; D gene: TRBD2; CDR3 DNA: TGTGCCAGCAGCTGGGGACTAAGGAGCTCCTACGAGCAGTACTTC; CDR3 protein: CASSWGLRSSYEQYF
J gene: TRBJ1-6; clone size: NA; V gene: TRBV5-4; D gene: NA; CDR3 DNA: TGTGCCAGCAGCTTCAGTCCTCCCTGGAGTTCACCCCTCCACTTT; CDR3 protein: CASSFSPPWSSPLHF
J gene: TRBJ2-7; clone size: NA; V gene: TRBV3-1/TRBV3-2; D gene: NA; CDR3 DNA: TGTGCCAGCAGCCAAGGTCCGGGGAGGTCCTACGAGCAGTACTTC; CDR3 protein: CASSQGPGRSYEQYF
J gene: TRBJ2-1; clone size: NA; V gene: TRBV10-2; D gene: TRBD2; CDR3 DNA: TGCGCCAGCAGTGAGTGGGGGATAGCGGGCGCGAGCTCCTACAATGAGCAGTTCTTC; CDR3 protein: CASSEWGIAGASSYNEQFF
J gene: TRBJ2-5; clone size: NA; V gene: TRBV3-1/TRBV3-2; D gene: NA; CDR3 DNA: TGTGCCAGCAGCCAAGACCCTGAAGAGACCCAGTACTTC; CDR3 protein: CASSQDPEETQYF
J gene: TRBJ1-2; clone size: NA; V gene: TRBV20-1; D gene: NA; CDR3 DNA: TGCAGTGCTAGTGGCCCCATACGGGGTCGGCTTGGCTACACCTTC; CDR3 protein: CSASGPIRGRLGYTF
J gene: TRBJ1-1; clone size: NA; V gene: TRBV18; D gene: NA; CDR3 DNA: TGTGCCAGCTCACCTCTGGGGGGATCGGAAACTGAAGCTTTCTTT; CDR3 protein: CASSPLGGSETEAFF
J gene: TRBJ1-2; clone size: NA; V gene: TRBV14; D gene: NA; CDR3 DNA: TGTGCCAGCAGCCAAGAATCAGGCTACTATGGCTACACCTTC; CDR3 protein: CASSQESGYYGYTF
J gene: TRBJ2-3; clone size: once; V gene: TRBV10-3; D gene: TRBD2; CDR3 DNA: TGTGCCATCAGTGGTCTGGCTAGCGGGGGGGAAACAGATACGCAGTATTTT; CDR3 protein: CAISGLASGGETDTQYF
J gene: TRBJ2-1; clone size: once; V gene: TRBV11-1; D gene: NA; CDR3 DNA: TGTGCCAGCAGCTTGGCGGGCGGGGCAAACTACAATGAGCAGTTCTTC; CDR3 protein: CASSLAGGANYNEQFF
J gene: TRBJ1-6; clone size: NA; V gene: TRBV9; D gene: TRBD1; CDR3 DNA: TGTGCCAGCAGCGCCCACCGGGACAGGGAGAGCTCCTATAATTCACCCCTCCACTTT; CDR3 protein: CASSAHRDRESSYNSPLHF
J gene: TRBJ2-5; clone size: NA; V gene: TRBV27; D gene: NA; CDR3 DNA: TGTGCCAGCAGTTTCGACAGCTACCAAGAGACCCAGTACTTC; CDR3 protein: CASSFDSYQETQYF
J gene: TRBJ1-5; clone size: NA; V gene: TRBV4-1; D gene: TRBD1; CDR3 DNA: TGCGCCAGCAGCCAAGGGGACAGGGATCAGCCCCAGCATTTT; CDR3 protein: CASSQGDRDQPQHF
J gene: TRBJ1-6; clone size: NA; V gene: TRBV10-2; D gene: TRBD1; CDR3 DNA: TGCGCCAGCCGGGACAGCCTCGTCGGAACACCCCTCCACTTT; CDR3 protein: CASRDSLVGTPLHF
J gene: TRBJ1-1; clone size: NA; V gene: TRBV19; D gene: TRBD1; CDR3 DNA: TGTGCCAGTAGTGCGTCGACAGGGATCACTGAAGCTTTCTTT; CDR3 protein: CASSASTGITEAFF
J gene: TRBJ1-1; clone size: NA; V gene: TRBV4-1; D gene: TRBD1; CDR3 DNA: TGCGCCAGCAGCCATCTACAGGGGGACACTGAAGCTTTCTTT; CDR3 protein: CASSHLQGDTEAFF
J gene: TRBJ1-2; clone size: NA; V gene: TRBV2; D gene: TRBD1; CDR3 DNA: TGTGCCAGCAGTGAACAAGGACAGGGGGTTAACTGGGGTAACTATGGCTACACCTTC; CDR3 protein: CASSEQGQGVNWGNYGYTF
J gene: TRBJ1-1; clone size: NA; V gene: TRBV7-6; D gene: NA; CDR3 DNA: TGTGCCAGCAGCTTCCAGGGCGGCACTGAAGCTTTCTTT; CDR3 protein: CASSFQGGTEAFF
J gene: TRBJ1-3; clone size: NA; V gene: TRBV28; D gene: TRBD1; CDR3 DNA: TGTGCCAGCTGTGACAGGGCTTTTGGAAACACCATATATTTT; CDR3 protein: CASCDRAFGNTIYF
J gene: TRBJ2-2; clone size: NA; V gene: TRBV7-3; D gene: NA; CDR3 DNA: TGTGCCAGCAGCTCCGACAGCGCGAACACCGGGGAGCTGTTTTTT; CDR3 protein: CASSSDSANTGELFF
J gene: TRBJ2-2; clone size: NA; V gene: TRBV5-3; D gene: TRBD2; CDR3 DNA: TGTGCCCCGACGGCGGGGGAGAACACCGGGGAGCTGTTTTTT; CDR3 protein: CAPTAGENTGELFF
J gene: TRBJ1-2; clone size: NA; V gene: TRBV15; D gene: NA; CDR3 DNA: TGTGCCACCAGTATTGACAGCCTCTATGGCTACACCTTC; CDR3 protein: CATSIDSLYGYTF
J gene: TRBJ2-7; clone size: NA; V gene: TRBV7-9; D gene: TRBD1; CDR3 DNA: TGTGCCAGCAGCCGGCCCGGGACAGAATTTTACGAGCAGTACTTC; CDR3 protein: CASSRPGTEFYEQYF
J gene: TRBJ2-2; clone size: NA; V gene: TRBV11-2; D gene: NA; CDR3 DNA: TGTGCCAGCAGCTCCTCTTTCGCGGCCGGGGAGCTGTTTTTT; CDR3 protein: CASSSSFAAGELFF
J gene: TRBJ2-1; clone size: NA; V gene: TRBV3-1/TRBV3-2; D gene: TRBD2; CDR3 DNA: TGTGCCAGCAGTCGCACTAGCGGGGGCTACAATGAGCAGTTCTTC; CDR3 protein: CASSRTSGGYNEQFF
J gene: TRBJ2-7; clone size: NA; V gene: TRBV7-9; D gene: TRBD1; CDR3 DNA: TGTGCCAGCAGCCCCGCGGGACAGGACCCCTACGAGCAGTACTTC; CDR3 protein: CASSPAGQDPYEQYF
J gene: TRBJ1-5; clone size: once; V gene: TRBV2; D gene: TRBD1; CDR3 DNA: TGTGCCAGCAGTGAGGGGACAGGGGCCTATAGCAATCAGCCCCAGCATTTT; CDR3 protein: CASSEGTGAYSNQPQHF
J gene: TRBJ1-1; clone size: NA; V gene: TRBV9; D gene: NA; CDR3 DNA: TGTGCCAGCAGCAAAATACAGGGTCCCGCTGAAGCTTTCTTT; CDR3 protein: CASSKIQGPAEAFF
J gene: TRBJ2-1; clone size: NA; V gene: TRBV6-1; D gene: NA; CDR3 DNA: TGTGCCAGCAGTGAAGCGCTGGCCCAGTACAATGAGCAGTTCTTC; CDR3 protein: CASSEALAQYNEQFF
J gene: TRBJ1-2; clone size: once; V gene: TRBV5-6; D gene: NA; CDR3 DNA: TGTGCCAGCAGCTTGTTGGGACAAGCCTATGGCTACACCTTC; CDR3 protein: CASSLLGQAYGYTF
J gene: TRBJ1-2; clone size: NA; V gene: TRBV7-9; D gene: TRBD1; CDR3 DNA: TGTGCCAGCAGCCCTAGTGGGACAGGTAGCTATGGCTACACCTTC; CDR3 protein: CASSPSGTGSYGYTF
J gene: TRBJ1-1; clone size: NA; V gene: TRBV29-1; D gene: NA; CDR3 DNA: TGCAGCGTTGCCACTCGGGGGGCGGCCACTGAAGCTTTCTTT; CDR3 protein: CSVATRGAATEAFF
J gene: TRBJ1-1; clone size: few; V gene: TRBV19; D gene: NA; CDR3 DNA: TGTGCCAGTACCAACCTGTTGCGGGGGGCGAACACTGAAGCTTTCTTT; CDR3 protein: CASTNLLRGANTEAFF
J gene: TRBJ1-1; clone size: NA; V gene: TRBV30; D gene: NA; CDR3 DNA: TGTGCCTGGAGTACTTCAGGGCTTATTACTGAAGCTTTCTTT; CDR3 protein: CAWSTSGLITEAFF
J gene: TRBJ1-1; clone size: NA; V gene: TRBV7-9; D gene: TRBD1; CDR3 DNA: TGTGCCAGCAGCATAGACAGGGGATGGACTGAAGCTTTCTTT; CDR3 protein: CASSIDRGWTEAFF
J gene: TRBJ1-1; clone size: NA; V gene: TRBV9; D gene: NA; CDR3 DNA: TGTGCCAGCAGCGTAGGATGGGGGGTGAACACTGAAGCTTTCTTT; CDR3 protein: CASSVGWGVNTEAFF
J gene: TRBJ1-2; clone size: NA; V gene: TRBV5-1; D gene: NA; CDR3 DNA: TGCGCCAGCAGCTTGGCTGGGGGGTATAACTATGGCTACACCTTC; CDR3 protein: CASSLAGGYNYGYTF
J gene: TRBJ2-3; clone size: NA; V gene: TRBV19; D gene: TRBD2; CDR3 DNA: TGTGCCAGTAGTTTCTACTATGCGGGGGGGCCCTCCGTCGGGCAGTATTTT; CDR3 protein: CASSFYYAGGPSVGQYF
J gene: TRBJ1-5; clone size: once; V gene: TRBV5-1; D gene: TRBD1; CDR3 DNA: TGCGCCAGCAGCTTCACCGGGACAGACAATCAGCCCCAGCATTTT; CDR3 protein: CASSFTGTDNQPQHF
J gene: TRBJ1-4; clone size: NA; V gene: TRBV7-2; D gene: NA; CDR3 DNA: TGTGCCAGCAGCTTAGAAAGGGGAGGGAATGAAAAACTGTTTTTT; CDR3 protein: CASSLERGGNEKLFF
J gene: TRBJ2-5; clone size: NA; V gene: TRBV13; D gene: TRBD2; CDR3 DNA: TGTGCCAGCAGCTCCCGACTAGCCGGGGAAAAAGAGACCCAGTACTTC; CDR3 protein: CASSSRLAGEKETQYF
J gene: TRBJ1-1; clone size: NA; V gene: TRBV13; D gene: NA; CDR3 DNA: TGTGCCAGCAGCTTAGTTATCTCTTCCTTTTCATGGGCCCCGAACACTGAAGCTTTCTTT; CDR3 protein: CASSLVISSFSWAPNTEAFF
J gene: TRBJ1-2; clone size: NA; V gene: TRBV6-1; D gene: NA; CDR3 DNA: TGTGCCAGCAGTGAACTATCCGGGGGTCATGGCTACACCTTC; CDR3 protein: CASSELSGGHGYTF
J gene: TRBJ2-7; clone size: NA; V gene: TRBV15; D gene: TRBD1; CDR3 DNA: TGTGCCACCAGCACTCAACTCCGGGACAGGACACCCTACGAGCAGTACTTC; CDR3 protein: CATSTQLRDRTPYEQYF
J gene: TRBJ2-6; clone size: NA; V gene: TRBV19; D gene: NA; CDR3 DNA: TGTGCCAGTAGTCCAGCGGCTGGATCTGGGGCCAACGTCCTGACTTTC; CDR3 protein: CASSPAAGSGANVLTF
J gene: TRBJ2-2; clone size: NA; V gene: TRBV12-5; D gene: NA; CDR3 DNA: TGTGCTAGTGGTTTGCGAGGGGGTGGGTTCCCCGGGGAGCTGTTTTTT; CDR3 protein: CASGLRGGGFPGELFF
J gene: TRBJ2-1; clone size: NA; V gene: TRBV6-5; D gene: NA; CDR3 DNA: TGTGCCAGCAGTCCACAGGGCTACCAGTACAATGAGCAGTTCTTC; CDR3 protein: CASSPQGYQYNEQFF